This TCR beta chain was recorded in a study of blood T cell repertoires in COVID-19. Study-level information: Samples representing acute and convalescent COVID-19 were sourced from the United States, Italy and Spain. T cells, B-cell-depleted T cells, or PBMCs provided the cDNA or gDNA that served as material.

Between the trimmed V and J ends, which lost 6 bases and 5 bases, there was a span of 10 bases. This CDR3 is built from 12 residues. Germline-derived CDR1 and CDR2 are KGHSH and LQKENI. In the source study's methods: Amplification of reference gene primers was used by the study to estimate nucleated cell counts. Produced via immunoSEQ multiplex PCR; TCRdb's table is partial and in-frame only. V and J calls and clone size come straight from that table; D and trimming were deduced from the DNA. The sample has about 70,000 clones; around 88% are singletons. Sequencing was carried out using peripheral blood. The source is a woman in her 70s with acute or convalescent COVID-19. The chain joins TRBV18 to TRBJ1-2; D is unclear. The CDR3 loop is CASSLGQYGYTF. Written as DNA, the CDR3 is TGTGCCAGCTCCCTAGGCCAGTATGGCTACACCTTC.